This TCR beta chain originates from a study of vaccination and CD4 T cells after COVID-19 (dated by TCRdb to the early 2020s). The study in broad terms: Convalescent patients had a positive SARS-CoV-2 result on nasal swab PCR, and of these patients, several had mild disease and one had severe disease. In the convalescent cohort there were six males and four females, among whom were two Hispanic individuals, seven Caucasians, two Asians and one multiracial person. Two doses of either the Pfizer-BioNTech BNT162b2 vaccine (n=8) or the Moderna mRNA-1273 vaccine (n=2) were administered to participants. Post-COVID blood samples were collected from convalescent patients a median of around 96 days after diagnosis, with a range of roughly 30 to 170 days. Post-vaccine blood samples were collected a median of about 66 days after the second vaccine dose, ranging from about 14 to 241 days. Overlapping spike peptide pools from SARS-CoV-2 and from the common cold coronaviruses HCoV-NL63, HCoV-OC43 and HCoV-229E were used as culture stimuli. Control cultures received a CEFX viral epitope pool as the positive control, an HIV-1 Nef peptide pool as the negative control, or no peptide. The spike-specific CD4+ TCR repertoire was compared before and after mRNA vaccination in approximately ten COVID-19 convalescent patients and 4 infection-naive healthy vaccine recipients. The research as a whole found: The median count of SARS-CoV-2-reactive clonotypes went up from around 20 after infection to around 38 after vaccination, although the change was not significant. Among convalescent patients, a median approximately 88% of the SARS-CoV-2-reactive clones seen after vaccination appeared only after vaccination, which suggests priming specific to the vaccine. Only a relatively small number of convalescent patients were included in the study, and early timepoints following natural infection were not analyzed. In convalescent patients, nearly all vaccine-specific clones (304 of 307) were found to be mono-reactive for SARS-CoV-2 spike rather than cross-reactive with common cold coronaviruses.

The germline V gene gives CDR1 as SGHDN and CDR2 as FVKESK. The germline ends are 4 bases apart after V is trimmed by 6 bases and J by 2 bases. From the cysteine through the phenylalanine, the CDR3 covers 12 amino acids. Of all the DNA, just the CDR3 is kept, 36 bases in frame from base 1. Turning to this clonotype: What this receptor recognizes is not known. No qualities accompany the bases; no much larger clone lies one base away.

What this sample's treatment or condition label stands for: approximately nine-day PBMC culture with coronavirus spike peptide pools or control peptides (ViraFEST assay). To expand antigen-specific T cells with peptide pools and then pick out the expanded clonotypes through TCR sequencing, the study relied on the ViraFEST assay. The convalescent patients' positive SARS-CoV-2 PCR tests fell between March and December 2020, which was before the Alpha, Beta and Delta variants emerged in the United States. PBMCs were cultured at 1.5 million to 2 million per well in IMDM supplemented with approximately 5.4% human AB serum and about 10 IU/ml IL-2, with approximately 9.5 ug/ml peptide pools added. On days 3 and 7, half of the culture medium was replaced with fresh IL-2-containing medium. After 10 days of culture, CD4+ T cells were isolated by negative selection with the EasySep CD4+ T cell isolation kit. PBMCs were separated from whole blood using Ficoll-Paque Plus gradient centrifugation and then either used fresh or cryopreserved at -140C. Triplicate wells were generally used for each culture condition.

Receptors were amplified or captured by PCR. TCR sequencing of DNA from cultured CD4+ T cells used the Oncomine TCR Beta short-read assay at the Johns Hopkins FTIC core. The QIAamp micro DNA kit was used to extract genomic DNA from the cultured CD4+ T cells. Oncomine TCR Beta libraries made from cultured CD4+ T cells were pooled using unique dual indexes and sequenced on an Illumina iSeq 100. The paper's processing steps were these. Non-productive sequences were filtered out, and CDR3s that did not start with C, did not end with F or W, or were shorter than 7 amino acids were discarded. Antigen-specific clonotypes were identified with the MANAFEST web application by comparing peptide-stimulated wells with reference and other culture wells. To be called positive, a clone needed an FDR below 0.05, an odds ratio above 5, and a productive frequency above 0.1% in at least two of three replicate wells. Cross-reactive clonotypes were defined as significantly expanded in both SARS-CoV-2 spike wells and at least one common cold coronavirus spike condition. CDR3 homology was assessed with Levenshtein distances (stringdist) and unrooted phylogenetic trees (ape) in R version 3.6.1. Using fastp trimming at Q25 and MiXCR clonotype assembly, TCRdb reanalyzed the public sequencing data and kept in-frame beta chains. When rows share a CDR3 protein, they turn into one entry using the most common DNA and genes. The V and J calls were not made by the authors but by TCRdb's processing. In this sample the table shows some 12,000 distinct CDR3 sequences, 55% to 70% of which occur a single time. Clones ranked in the top ten supply about 7.1% of the sample.

The input for sequencing was CD4+ T cells from blood, cultured in vitro, taken before SARS-CoV-2 vaccination. The clonotype comes from a human donor who had recovered from COVID-19. Recombination linked TRBV14 to TRBJ2-2, with no confident D gene call. The CDR3 region reads CASRLNTGELFF. In nucleotide form, the sequence is TGTGCCAGCAGGCTAAACACCGGGGAGCTGTTTTTT. The reference TRBV14 and TRBJ2-2 proteins fill in what lies around the CDR3, so the full variable domain reads EAGVTQFPSHSVIEKGQTVTLRCDPISGHDNLYWYRRVMGKEIKFLLHFVKESKQDESGMPNNRFLAERTGGTYSTLKVQPAELEDSGVYFCASRLNTGELFFGEGSRLTVL.